This T cell receptor (beta chain) is from a study of T cell repertoires in cytomegalovirus infection. This clonotype was detected only a few times. The antigen remains unidentified. TCRdb reprocessed the reads with MiXCR, giving one entry per CDR3 protein. In the table there are 100,000 to 150,000 distinct CDR3 sequences, over 30% of which are singletons. The clonotype originates from a human donor in good health (CMV status not recorded). Some clones in this sample may be carry-over from other donors' samples. The material sequenced was CD8+ T cells from cultured PBMCs, taken from culture after CMV antigen stimulation.

The CDR3 bases are TGTGCCAGTAGTATACGGGACTCTGGGGCCAACGTCCTGACTTTC. It encodes CASSIRDSGANVLTF. The chain joins TRBV19 to TRBJ2-6; D possibly corresponds to TRBD2 (5 bases). The CDR3 spans 15 residues. V was cut by 2 bases and J by 0 bases, with 5 bases left in between. Germline V lookup: CDR1 LNHDA, CDR2 SQIVND (reference sequence).